This is a list of T cell receptor beta chains from one sample in a study of a mutant IDH1 vaccine in newly diagnosed glioma. Clones were read by immunoSEQ multiplex PCR, and TCRdb kept only the in-frame ones, dropping some. Of 50,000 to 60,000 clones in the sample, over 75% were seen once. Their antigen targets remain unknown. Sample: PBMCs, taken from a glioma patient whose treatment included an IDH1 peptide vaccine. The receptors originated from a man over 45 with glioma. CDR3s include the opening cysteine and the closing phenylalanine or tryptophan. The D gene is left open where the match is weak. Part of the rows lack a size; the others show once, few, many or a class for expanded clones.

J gene: TRBJ2-7
D gene: TRBD1
CDR3 length: 15
clone size: -
V gene: TRBV27
CDR3 DNA: TGTGCCAGCAGACTGGACAGGGGCGTTTCCTACGAGCAGTACTTC
CDR3 protein: CASRLDRGVSYEQYF

J gene: TRBJ2-7
D gene: -
CDR3 length: 13
clone size: -
V gene: TRBV29-1
CDR3 DNA: TGCAGCGTCAGGACGGTCCTCTCCTACGAGCAGTACTTC
CDR3 protein: CSVRTVLSYEQYF

J gene: TRBJ1-6
D gene: -
CDR3 length: 16
clone size: -
V gene: TRBV27
CDR3 DNA: TGTGCCAGCAGTTTAGAAGGGCCCGATTATAATTCACCCCTCCACTTT
CDR3 protein: CASSLEGPDYNSPLHF

J gene: TRBJ1-1
D gene: -
CDR3 length: 13
clone size: -
V gene: TRBV28
CDR3 DNA: TGTGCCAGCAGTCAGACGGTGAACACTGAAGCTTTCTTT
CDR3 protein: CASSQTVNTEAFF

J gene: TRBJ1-4
D gene: -
CDR3 length: 17
clone size: -
V gene: TRBV7-8
CDR3 DNA: TGTGCCAGCAGCTTTTCTTTCCGGGCTTCGACTAATGAAAAACTGTTTTTT
CDR3 protein: CASSFSFRASTNEKLFF

J gene: TRBJ2-5
D gene: -
CDR3 length: 12
clone size: -
V gene: TRBV18
CDR3 DNA: TGTGCCAGCTCACCAGTACAGGAGACCCAGTACTTC
CDR3 protein: CASSPVQETQYF

J gene: TRBJ2-7
D gene: -
CDR3 length: 15
clone size: -
V gene: TRBV7-9
CDR3 DNA: TGTGCCAGCAGATCTTCGGGGCAGGGGGGCTACGAGCAGTACTTC
CDR3 protein: CASRSSGQGGYEQYF

J gene: TRBJ2-3
D gene: -
CDR3 length: 14
clone size: -
V gene: TRBV28
CDR3 DNA: TGTGCCAGCAGTTGGCAGTCGTCAACAGATACGCAGTATTTT
CDR3 protein: CASSWQSSTDTQYF

J gene: TRBJ2-2
D gene: TRBD1
CDR3 length: 15
clone size: -
V gene: TRBV13
CDR3 DNA: TGTGCCAGCAGCCGATACAGGGGTAACACCGGGGAGCTGTTTTTT
CDR3 protein: CASSRYRGNTGELFF

J gene: TRBJ1-2
D gene: -
CDR3 length: 13
clone size: once
V gene: TRBV7-9
CDR3 DNA: TGTGCCAGCAGCCGCTCGGATACCTATGGCTACACCTTC
CDR3 protein: CASSRSDTYGYTF

J gene: TRBJ1-1
D gene: -
CDR3 length: 14
clone size: -
V gene: TRBV5-1
CDR3 DNA: TGCGCCAGCAGCTTGGAAAGGGTTAACACTGAAGCTTTCTTT
CDR3 protein: CASSLERVNTEAFF

J gene: TRBJ2-5
D gene: TRBD2
CDR3 length: 16
clone size: -
V gene: TRBV19
CDR3 DNA: TGTGCCAGTAGTACCCTTGCGGGGGAAATCACGGAGACCCAGTACTTC
CDR3 protein: CASSTLAGEITETQYF

J gene: TRBJ2-4
D gene: -
CDR3 length: 13
clone size: -
V gene: TRBV6-5
CDR3 DNA: TGTGCCAGCAGTTACATGGGCGTGACTAGGAAGTACTTC
CDR3 protein: CASSYMGVTRKYF

J gene: TRBJ1-3
D gene: -
CDR3 length: 13
clone size: -
V gene: TRBV7-9
CDR3 DNA: TGTGCCAGCAGCCCCGGACAGGGAAACACCATATATTTT
CDR3 protein: CASSPGQGNTIYF

J gene: TRBJ2-7
D gene: TRBD1
CDR3 length: 16
clone size: -
V gene: TRBV7-9
CDR3 DNA: TGTGCCAGCAGCTCTTCAGCCCGGGACAGGTCTTACGAGCAGTACTTC
CDR3 protein: CASSSSARDRSYEQYF

J gene: TRBJ2-1
D gene: TRBD1
CDR3 length: 14
clone size: -
V gene: TRBV6-4
CDR3 DNA: TGTGCCAGCAGTGACTCGACAGGGTACAATGAGCAGTTCTTC
CDR3 protein: CASSDSTGYNEQFF

J gene: TRBJ1-2
D gene: -
CDR3 length: 15
clone size: -
V gene: TRBV5-1
CDR3 DNA: TGCGCCAGCAGCCGACTGACTGGGGGGGCGCAAGGCTACACCTTC
CDR3 protein: CASSRLTGGAQGYTF

J gene: TRBJ1-2
D gene: -
CDR3 length: 13
clone size: -
V gene: TRBV6-6
CDR3 DNA: TGTGCCAGCAGTTACTCTGGGAGGAATGGCTACACCTTC
CDR3 protein: CASSYSGRNGYTF

J gene: TRBJ2-3
D gene: TRBD2
CDR3 length: 17
clone size: -
V gene: TRBV5-1
CDR3 DNA: TGCGCCAGCAACAGGGGAGAACTAGCGGGAGTCACAGATACGCAGTATTTT
CDR3 protein: CASNRGELAGVTDTQYF

J gene: TRBJ1-1
D gene: -
CDR3 length: 13
clone size: -
V gene: TRBV27
CDR3 DNA: TGTGCCAGCAGTTACGCGGGCGAAACTGAAGCTTTCTTT
CDR3 protein: CASSYAGETEAFF

J gene: TRBJ2-1
D gene: TRBD1
CDR3 length: 14
clone size: -
V gene: TRBV4-3
CDR3 DNA: TGCGCCAGCAGCCACGACAGGCGGACAGGGTCGCAGTTCTTC
CDR3 protein: CASSHDRRTGSQFF

J gene: TRBJ2-4
D gene: TRBD2
CDR3 length: 17
clone size: once
V gene: TRBV4-1
CDR3 DNA: TGCGCCAGCAGCCAAGCCCACCGGGAGGACACCTTGGACATTCAGTACTTC
CDR3 protein: CASSQAHREDTLDIQYF

J gene: TRBJ2-2
D gene: TRBD1
CDR3 length: 17
clone size: -
V gene: TRBV27
CDR3 DNA: TGTGCCAGCAGTCCCCAACGACAGGGGGCAGTCGGCGGGGAGCTGTTTTTT
CDR3 protein: CASSPQRQGAVGGELFF

J gene: TRBJ1-1
D gene: -
CDR3 length: 15
clone size: -
V gene: TRBV16
CDR3 DNA: TGTGCCAGCAGCCAATCAGGGAGGGGGAACACTGAAGCTTTCTTT
CDR3 protein: CASSQSGRGNTEAFF

J gene: TRBJ2-7
D gene: TRBD2
CDR3 length: 14
clone size: -
V gene: TRBV4-2
CDR3 DNA: TGTGCCAGCAGCCGGGGAGGGGAGCACCCGAAGCAGTACTTC
CDR3 protein: CASSRGGEHPKQYF

J gene: TRBJ2-1
D gene: -
CDR3 length: 15
clone size: -
V gene: TRBV5-1
CDR3 DNA: TGCGCCAGCAGCTTGCGTCAGGGGGGGTACAATGAGCAGTTCTTC
CDR3 protein: CASSLRQGGYNEQFF

J gene: TRBJ2-1
D gene: -
CDR3 length: 16
clone size: -
V gene: TRBV7-9
CDR3 DNA: TGTGCCAGCAGACTAGGGTCAAGGGCAATGGGGGATGAGCAGTTCTTC
CDR3 protein: CASRLGSRAMGDEQFF

J gene: TRBJ2-7
D gene: TRBD1
CDR3 length: 15
clone size: -
V gene: TRBV28
CDR3 DNA: TGTGCCAGCAGTGGTGACAGGGCCTCTTCCTACGAGCAGTACTTC
CDR3 protein: CASSGDRASSYEQYF

J gene: TRBJ1-5
D gene: TRBD1
CDR3 length: 18
clone size: -
V gene: TRBV18
CDR3 DNA: TGTGCCAGCTCACTTACAGGGGGGGTGAAGGGCAGCAATCAGCCCCAGCATTTT
CDR3 protein: CASSLTGGVKGSNQPQHF

J gene: TRBJ1-5
D gene: TRBD1
CDR3 length: 13
clone size: -
V gene: TRBV19
CDR3 DNA: TGTGCCAGTAGTCAGGGGGGCAATCAGCCCCAGCATTTT
CDR3 protein: CASSQGGNQPQHF

J gene: TRBJ1-1
D gene: TRBD1
CDR3 length: 12
clone size: -
V gene: TRBV19
CDR3 DNA: TGTGCCAGTAACACAGGGGGAACTGAAGCTTTCTTT
CDR3 protein: CASNTGGTEAFF

J gene: TRBJ2-1
D gene: -
CDR3 length: 16
clone size: -
V gene: TRBV7-3
CDR3 DNA: TGTGCCAGCAGCCGTTCCGCGGGCGACTCCTACAATGAGCAGTTCTTC
CDR3 protein: CASSRSAGDSYNEQFF

J gene: TRBJ2-7
D gene: TRBD2
CDR3 length: 15
clone size: -
V gene: TRBV19
CDR3 DNA: TGTGCCAGTAGTATCGGCTCGGGAGGAGCCTACGAGCAGTACTTC
CDR3 protein: CASSIGSGGAYEQYF

J gene: TRBJ2-5
D gene: -
CDR3 length: 15
clone size: -
V gene: TRBV9
CDR3 DNA: TGTGCCAGCAGCGACCTTAGGGGGGGAAGTGAGACCCAGTACTTC
CDR3 protein: CASSDLRGGSETQYF

J gene: TRBJ2-1
D gene: -
CDR3 length: 18
clone size: once
V gene: TRBV18
CDR3 DNA: TGTGCCAGCTCACCTGTTGCGGGGGCCGCTAGCTCCTACAATGAGCAGTTCTTC
CDR3 protein: CASSPVAGAASSYNEQFF

J gene: TRBJ2-7
D gene: TRBD2
CDR3 length: 18
clone size: few
V gene: TRBV27
CDR3 DNA: TGTGCCAGCAGTTTAGGACTAGCGGGGGGGCGTAGGGCAGCGGAGCAGTACTTC
CDR3 protein: CASSLGLAGGRRAAEQYF

J gene: TRBJ1-2
D gene: TRBD1
CDR3 length: 15
clone size: -
V gene: TRBV5-4
CDR3 DNA: TGTGCCAGCAGCCCCGGGACAGGAAATATCAGGGGCTACACCTTC
CDR3 protein: CASSPGTGNIRGYTF

J gene: TRBJ1-1
D gene: -
CDR3 length: 12
clone size: -
V gene: TRBV6-1
CDR3 DNA: TGTGCCAGCAGTCTATTGAACACTGAAGCTTTCTTT
CDR3 protein: CASSLLNTEAFF

J gene: TRBJ1-1
D gene: -
CDR3 length: 14
clone size: -
V gene: TRBV29-1
CDR3 DNA: TGCAGCGTTGAAAGGGACAATATAAACACTGAAGCTTTCTTT
CDR3 protein: CSVERDNINTEAFF

J gene: TRBJ2-7
D gene: -
CDR3 length: 16
clone size: -
V gene: TRBV4-1
CDR3 DNA: TGCGCCAGCAGCCGCACGTGGGGGGTCAGCTCCTACGAGCAGTACTTC
CDR3 protein: CASSRTWGVSSYEQYF

J gene: TRBJ2-7
D gene: -
CDR3 length: 15
clone size: -
V gene: TRBV6-1
CDR3 DNA: TGTGCCAGCAGTGAATTTGGTGGGGGACCGCTAGAGCAGTACTTC
CDR3 protein: CASSEFGGGPLEQYF

J gene: TRBJ1-1
D gene: -
CDR3 length: 13
clone size: -
V gene: TRBV7-2
CDR3 DNA: TGTGCCAGCAGCCCTAGGAGGAACACTGAAGCTTTCTTT
CDR3 protein: CASSPRRNTEAFF

J gene: TRBJ1-1
D gene: -
CDR3 length: 11
clone size: -
V gene: TRBV28
CDR3 DNA: TGTGCCAGCAGATCCACGTTTGAAGCTTTCTTT
CDR3 protein: CASRSTFEAFF

J gene: TRBJ2-2
D gene: -
CDR3 length: 13
clone size: -
V gene: TRBV5-1
CDR3 DNA: TGCGCCAGCAGCTTTAGGCGCGCCGGGGAGCTGTTTTTT
CDR3 protein: CASSFRRAGELFF

J gene: TRBJ1-5
D gene: TRBD1
CDR3 length: 17
clone size: -
V gene: TRBV18
CDR3 DNA: TGTGCCAGCTCACCCGACAGGGGATCCTATAGCAATCAGCCCCAGCATTTT
CDR3 protein: CASSPDRGSYSNQPQHF

J gene: TRBJ2-2
D gene: TRBD1
CDR3 length: 16
clone size: -
V gene: TRBV4-3
CDR3 DNA: TGCGCCAGCAGCCAAGACGTGGACAGGGGGACCGGGGAGCTGTTTTTT
CDR3 protein: CASSQDVDRGTGELFF

J gene: TRBJ2-4
D gene: TRBD2
CDR3 length: 15
clone size: -
V gene: TRBV28
CDR3 DNA: TGTGCCAGCAGTTCCTCCGGGACTAGGGTGAACATTCAGTACTTC
CDR3 protein: CASSSSGTRVNIQYF

J gene: TRBJ2-6
D gene: -
CDR3 length: 15
clone size: -
V gene: TRBV7-3
CDR3 DNA: TGTGCCAGCAGCTTAAGGGACTCTGGGGCCAACGTCCTGACTTTC
CDR3 protein: CASSLRDSGANVLTF

J gene: TRBJ2-2
D gene: -
CDR3 length: 15
clone size: -
V gene: TRBV10-3
CDR3 DNA: TGTGCCATCAGTGAGAGGGGGGATAACACCGGGGAGCTGTTTTTT
CDR3 protein: CAISERGDNTGELFF

J gene: TRBJ1-2
D gene: TRBD1
CDR3 length: 14
clone size: -
V gene: TRBV2
CDR3 DNA: TGTGCCAGCAGTAGGGACAGGGGGCTTTATGGCTACACCTTC
CDR3 protein: CASSRDRGLYGYTF

J gene: TRBJ1-4
D gene: -
CDR3 length: 14
clone size: -
V gene: TRBV29-1
CDR3 DNA: TGCAGCGTCGCCGTAAGCCTTAAGGCCGAAAAACTGTTTTTT
CDR3 protein: CSVAVSLKAEKLFF

J gene: TRBJ1-3
D gene: -
CDR3 length: 13
clone size: -
V gene: TRBV29-1
CDR3 DNA: TGCAGCGTTGTTGATGGACCCGGTTACACCATATATTTT
CDR3 protein: CSVVDGPGYTIYF

J gene: TRBJ2-7
D gene: -
CDR3 length: 15
clone size: medium-sized
V gene: TRBV4-1
CDR3 DNA: TGCGCCAGCAGCCAAGAGCCAGGGGCTGTCTACGAGCAGTACTTC
CDR3 protein: CASSQEPGAVYEQYF

J gene: TRBJ1-1
D gene: -
CDR3 length: 14
clone size: -
V gene: TRBV4-3
CDR3 DNA: TGCGCCAGCAGCCAAGATCCGTCGGCAGGGGAAGCTTTCTTT
CDR3 protein: CASSQDPSAGEAFF